A single sample gave rise to the 2 T cell receptor beta chains below, sequenced in a study of blood T cell repertoires in COVID-19 (TCRdb year 2020). The library was generated by the immunoSEQ multiplex PCR assay. Sourced from immuneACCESS, this table was stored by TCRdb with only in-frame sequences that have V and J called. A share of the clones is absent; for the studies checked, an unresolved V gene accounts for under half, and the remainder has no known explanation. Present in this sample are some 300,000 clones, approximately 90% of which were seen just once. 2% to 2.5% of the sample is in the top ten clones. Material: PBMCs or T cells enriched from blood (not recorded which). Receptors originate from a woman in her fifties or sixties in a cohort exposed to, infected with or recovered from COVID-19 (not recorded which).

The V call is TRBV10-1, the J call TRBJ2-1; 9 bases fit TRBD2. CDR1 is WNHNN and CDR2 is SYGVQD in the germline V gene (reference sequence). V lost 4 bases and J lost 2; bases outside the gene matches: 6. This CDR3 contains 16 residues. The CDR3 here is CASSGEAGGAYNEQFF. The CDR3 region has the DNA TGCGCCAGCAGTGGGGAAGCGGGAGGCGCCTACAATGAGCAGTTCTTC.

The CDR3 here is CASSSRTGNNYGYTF. The CDR3 DNA sequence: TGTGCCAGCAGCTCCAGGACAGGAAATAACTATGGCTACACCTTC. This chain connects TRBV7-9 to TRBJ1-2; TRBD1 matches at 7 bases. Trimming cost V 4 bases and J 1 base; bases outside gene matches: 6. CDR3 length: 15 residues. Germline CDR1 is SEHNR and CDR2 is FQNEAQ (reference sequence).